This T cell receptor beta chain originates from a study of blood T cell repertoires in COVID-19. In the original analysis: Estimated nucleated cell counts came from reference gene primer amplification. Produced via immunoSEQ multiplex PCR; TCRdb's table is partial and in-frame only. The V and J calls and clone size come from that table; D and trimming were worked out from the DNA. Seen here are tens of thousands of clones, roughly 81% observed once, and the top ten hold more than 4%. Between the trimmed V and J ends, which lost 6 bases and 7 bases, there was a span of 25 bases. The germline gives CDR1 LNHDA, CDR2 SQIVND (reference sequence). The CDR3 sequence is 16 residues long.

The TCR originated in a man at least 80 years old with COVID-19, enrolled during active disease. The sequencing input was peripheral blood. The V gene is TRBV19, the J gene TRBJ2-7, with D possibly TRBD1 on 5 matching bases. The CDR3: CASSRWGRGPTKEQYF. Here the CDR3 DNA reads TGTGCCAGTAGCCGGTGGGGTAGGGGCCCTACCAAGGAGCAGTACTTC.